These 27 T cell receptor beta chains were all obtained from the same sample, sequenced in a study of beta chain features in type 1 diabetes. Every isolated RNA sample was fully reverse transcribed, so sequencing captured expressed TCRB transcripts. The table came from immunoSEQ multiplex PCR; TCRdb's copy has only in-frame clones and leaves some out. The sample has 300,000 or so clones, 8% seen once. Sequencing used central memory CD4+ T cells from blood. These receptors originate from a woman aged 18-30 years in good health.

Only a few counts were recorded for this clone. V gene TRBV28 combines with J gene TRBJ1-5; D not certain. The V gene lost 5 bases and the J gene lost 6 bases, with 17 bases spanning the gap. The CDR3 has 15 amino acids. Germline lookup yields CDR1 MDHEN and CDR2 SYDVKM. CDR3 nucleotide sequence: TGTGCCAGCAGTGAAACCCTCGCCGGTACTCAGCCCCAGCATTTT. This translates into CASSETLAGTQPQHF.

The chain recombines TRBV27 with TRBJ2-7; 11 nucleotides match TRBD2. The CDR3 has 13 amino acids. V shed 7 bases, J shed 6 bases, and the junction held 5 bases outside the gene matches. Germline CDR1 MNHEY, CDR2 SMNVEV (reference sequence). DNA of the CDR3: TGTGCCAGCAAACTAGCGGGAGCCGTCGAGCAGTACTTC. Translated, it gives CASKLAGAVEQYF.

The V gene is TRBV6-6, the J gene TRBJ2-4; no clear D. The CDR3 is 16 amino acids. Trimming shortened V by 7 bases and J by 0 bases, and 16 bases separated the two germline ends. The germline V gene has CDR1 MNHNY and CDR2 SVGAGI (reference sequence). In nucleotides, the CDR3 is TGTGCCAGCACCAAAGGTGGTGGATTAGCCAAAAACATTCAGTACTTC. Protein: CASTKGGGLAKNIQYF.

This clone was seen more than once but under ten times. The V and J genes are TRBV5-4 and TRBJ2-1; D perhaps matches TRBD1 (5 bases). Germline-derived CDR1 and CDR2 are SGHNT and YYREEE (reference sequence). The V and J ends lost 4 bases and 14 bases respectively, with 19 bases between them. There are 13 residues in the CDR3. The CDR3 nucleotides are TGTGCCAGCAGCCATCAGACAGTACTTACGGAGTTCTTC. Protein sequence: CASSHQTVLTEFF.

This clone was counted between two and nine times. The J gene is TRBJ2-3, the V gene TRBV9, with 7 bases identical to TRBD1. V shed 0 bases, J shed 6 bases, and the junction held 10 bases outside the gene matches. Germline V gives CDR1 SGDLS, CDR2 YYNGEE. The CDR3 loop spans 16 amino acids. This CDR3 reads CASSVAGAGGLDTQYF. The CDR3 DNA is TGTGCCAGCAGCGTAGCAGGGGCAGGGGGATTGGATACGCAGTATTTT.

The V and J genes are TRBV11-2 and TRBJ2-3; 9 nucleotides line up with TRBD2. The length of the CDR3 is 15 residues. The V segment lost 0 bases and the J segment 8 bases; nucleotides outside the gene matches: 6. In germline, CDR1 is SGHAT, CDR2 FQNNGV. The chain's CDR3 is CASSLEGGRAGTQYF. CDR3 DNA: TGTGCCAGCAGCTTAGAAGGCGGGAGGGCCGGTACGCAGTATTTT.

The table lists this clone with a few counts. The rearrangement joins TRBV5-1 to TRBJ1-1; D is undetermined. CDR3 size: 15 residues. Trimming left V 0 bases short and J 2 bases short, with 11 bases between. CDR1 is SGHRS and CDR2 is YFSETQ in the germline V gene. The CDR3 here is CASSLGQQINTEAFF. CDR3 sequence (DNA): TGCGCCAGCAGCTTGGGCCAGCAGATAAACACTGAAGCTTTCTTT.

The chain recombines TRBV19 with TRBJ2-3; no reliable D call. This CDR3 comprises 13 residues. Germline V gene lookup returns CDR1 LNHDA and CDR2 SQIVND (reference sequence). Trimming removed 6 bases at V and 0 bases at J, with 7 bases between. In DNA, the CDR3 is TGTGCCAGTAGACACAAGAGCACAGATACGCAGTATTTT. Amino acid sequence: CASRHKSTDTQYF.

This clone was found a few times. The chain joins TRBV19 to TRBJ2-7, with D unclear. This CDR3 has 15 amino acids. The V end was cut by 6 bases, the J end by 4 bases, with 19 bases between. CDR1 and CDR2 (germline): LNHDA, SQIVND (reference sequence). The CDR3 here is CASRSGPYSGYEQYF. In DNA form, the CDR3 reads TGTGCCAGTAGATCGGGCCCCTATTCTGGGTACGAGCAGTACTTC.

This clone has a handful of counts. CDR3 nucleotides: TGTGCCACCGTTGCTCCTCGAGGGTATGGAAACACCATATATTTT. Translating it yields CATVAPRGYGNTIYF. This sequence joins TRBV19 and TRBJ1-3; no clear D gene. The CDR3 extends over 15 amino acids. V dropped 10 bases and J dropped 3 bases, with 19 bases sitting between them. CDR1 is LNHDA and CDR2 is SQIVND in the germline V gene (reference sequence).

This clone has just a few counts. This likely reflects a read error, since a far larger clone is one base away. The gene calls are TRBV5-5 and TRBJ2-3; weak D call: TRBD1 (6 bases). Germline loops: CDR1 SGHKS, CDR2 YYEKEE (reference sequence). This CDR3 has 14 residues. V dropped 1 base and J dropped 0 bases, with 6 bases sitting between them. The CDR3 region is CASSLQGSTDTQYF. Here the CDR3 DNA reads TGTGCCAGCAGCTTGCAGGGGAGCACAGATACGCAGTATTTT.

The V gene is TRBV6-6, the J gene TRBJ1-2; D uncertain. This CDR3 contains 12 residues. With 10 bases removed from V and 4 bases from J, the gap between germline ends came to 13 bases. CDR1 and CDR2 (germline): MNHNY, SVGAGI (reference sequence). This CDR3 reads CAITRSGYGYTF. CDR3 coding DNA: TGTGCCATCACAAGGTCTGGCTATGGCTACACCTTC.

This clone appeared a few times. V is TRBV6-6 and J is TRBJ2-6; 7 nucleotides align to TRBD1. The V gene end was trimmed by 6 bases and the J gene end by 2 bases; junction bases not matched to a gene: 4. The CDR3 runs 15 residues. Germline lookup yields CDR1 MNHNY and CDR2 SVGAGI (reference sequence). The CDR3 nucleotides are TGTGCCAGCAGGAAAGGGGGCGCTGGGGCCAACGTCCTGACTTTC. Translation gives CASRKGGAGANVLTF.

The chain has TRBV14 and TRBJ2-5; D not certain. Matching the DNA end better, TRBJ2-7 makes the J call doubtful. Germline V gene sequence: CDR1 SGHDN, CDR2 FVKESK. The CDR3 is 12 amino acids. CDR3 bases: TGTGCCAGCAGCCCGCTCGGGTACGAGCAGTACTTC. This gives the protein CASSPLGYEQYF.

V gene TRBV6-5 combines with J gene TRBJ2-5, with a tentative D call TRBD1 (5 bases). From germline, CDR1 is MNHEY and CDR2 SVGAGI. Trimming stripped 0 bases from V and 3 bases from J, with 8 bases between. The length of the CDR3 is 14 residues. The CDR3 sequence: CASSYSYRKETQYF. The CDR3 DNA reads as TGTGCCAGCAGTTACTCGTACAGGAAAGAGACCCAGTACTTC.

Only a few counts were recorded for this clone. The genes are TRBV15 and TRBJ2-6; D is uncertain. The V end was cut by 2 bases, the J end by 0 bases, with 5 bases between. The germline V gene has CDR1 LNHNV and CDR2 YYDKDF (reference sequence). This CDR3 region has 15 residues. This CDR3 reads CATSRQISGANVLTF. The CDR3, as DNA: TGTGCCACCAGCAGACAGATCTCTGGGGCCAACGTCCTGACTTTC.

This clone was observed a handful of times. The chain combines TRBV7-8 with TRBJ1-5; possibly TRBD1 for D (5 bases). The CDR3 is made up of 15 amino acids. Germline V gene sequence: CDR1 SGHVS, CDR2 FQNEAQ. V was clipped by 5 bases and J by 6 bases, with 17 bases between them. CDR3 in DNA: TGTGCCAGCAGCCAACATATCAGGGTACGTCAGCCCCAGCATTTT. This sequence encodes CASSQHIRVRQPQHF.

This clone has a count of ten or more. As DNA, the CDR3 is TGCGCCAGCAGTGACCCCAATACGGACAGCCAAGAGACCCAGTACTTC. Encoded protein: CASSDPNTDSQETQYF. V usage is TRBV10-1 and J usage is TRBJ2-5; a possible D gene is TRBD1 (6 bases). This CDR3 has 16 amino acids. Trimming took 3 bases from V and 1 from J, leaving 15 bases between them. Germline CDR1 is WNHNN and CDR2 is SYGVQD (reference sequence).

This clone was counted many times. The chain combines TRBV28 with TRBJ1-5, with a tentative D call TRBD1 (5 bases). The germline V and J ends were trimmed by 3 bases and 4 bases, with 13 bases remaining between them. The CDR3 contains 15 residues. Germline-derived CDR1 and CDR2 are MDHEN and SYDVKM. Written as DNA, the CDR3 is TGTGCCAGCAGTTTTCGGTCGAGGGGAAATCAGCCCCAGCATTTT. As protein: CASSFRSRGNQPQHF.

This clone came up a few times. J is TRBJ2-6 and V is TRBV2; D is possibly TRBD1 (5 bases). Deletions cut 6 bases from V and 1 base from J, with 7 bases between. The CDR3 length is 14 residues. Per the germline V gene, CDR1 is SNHLY and CDR2 is FYNNEI. CDR3 residues: CASRQGSGANVLTF. CDR3 DNA sequence: TGTGCCAGCAGGCAGGGATCTGGGGCCAACGTCCTGACTTTC.

This clone was picked up a small number of times. This rearrangement joins TRBV19 to TRBJ2-1; TRBD2 agrees at 12 bases. The CDR3 covers 16 residues. The V gene's germline CDR1 is LNHDA and CDR2 SQIVND (reference sequence). V was clipped by 3 bases and J by 9 bases; unmatched bases: 9. The CDR3 region has the DNA TGTGCCAGTAGTATTGCTAGCGGGAGGGCCGATGGTGAGCAGTTCTTC. Its translation is CASSIASGRADGEQFF.

The V gene is TRBV7-2, the J gene TRBJ2-3; no clear D gene. The CDR3 loop spans 16 amino acids. CDR1 and CDR2 (germline): SGHTA, FQGNSA. V shed 3 bases and J shed 0 bases, with 13 bases lying between them. The DNA of the CDR3 is TGTGCCAGCAGCTTTAGGTCAGCTTCTAGCACAGATACGCAGTATTTT. Protein sequence: CASSFRSASSTDTQYF. The whole variable domain, filled in from reference TRBV7-2 and TRBJ2-3, reads GAGVSQSPSNKVTEKGKDVELRCDPISGHTALYWYRQSLGQGLEFLIYFQGNSAPDKSGLPSDRFSAERTGGSVSTLTIQRTQQEDSAVYLCASSFRSASSTDTQYFGPGTRLTVL.

The chain links TRBV5-1 to TRBJ2-7; D may correspond to TRBD1 or TRBD2 (5 bases each). The CDR3 covers 13 residues. V was cut by 5 bases and J by 2 bases, with 11 bases left in between. In germline, CDR1 is SGHRS, CDR2 YFSETQ. This CDR3 is CASRTGPAYEQYF. CDR3 coding DNA: TGCGCCAGCAGGACGGGACCTGCCTACGAGCAGTACTTC.

The rearrangement uses TRBV7-8 and TRBJ2-2, with D maybe TRBD2 (6 bases). Trimming cost V 6 bases and J 5 bases, with 19 bases left between them. Germline V lookup: CDR1 SGHVS, CDR2 FQNEAQ. The CDR3 spans 16 residues. The CDR3 is CASSFLGASETGELFF. The CDR3 DNA is TGTGCCAGCAGTTTTCTCGGGGCTAGCGAGACCGGGGAGCTGTTTTTT.

This clone was seen a few times. The rearrangement joins TRBV4-1 to TRBJ1-3; TRBD1 is a possible D gene (6 bases). Between the trimmed V and J ends, which lost 0 bases and 1 base, there was a span of 7 bases. The CDR3 consists of 15 residues. Germline CDR1 and CDR2: MGHRA and YSYEKL. The CDR3 DNA sequence: TGCGCCAGCAGCCAAGAAACAGGGTCTGGAAACACCATATATTTT. It translates to CASSQETGSGNTIYF.

As regards this clone: The sample carries other DNA sequences with the same CDR3. This chain connects TRBV9 to TRBJ2-5, with D maybe TRBD1 (5 bases). V shed 2 bases and J shed 4 bases, with 12 bases lying between them. CDR1 is SGDLS, CDR2 YYNGEE, per germline. CDR3 length: 14 amino acids. DNA for the CDR3: TGTGCCAGCAGCGTTGCTCAGGGTGGAGAGACCCAGTACTTC. It yields the protein CASSVAQGGETQYF. Complete variable domain (other parts from reference TRBV9 and TRBJ2-5): DSGVTQTPKHLITATGQRVTLRCSPRSGDLSVYWYQQSLDQGLQFLIQYYNGEERAKGNILERFSAQQFPDLHSELNLSSLELGDSALYFCASSVAQGGETQYFGPGTRLLVL.

This clone was counted only a few times. The chain is built from TRBV5-6 and TRBJ2-3, with 8 bases that match TRBD2. J was trimmed by 1 base and V by 4 bases; bases with no gene match: 5. The CDR3 spans 15 residues. Germline values: CDR1 SGHDT, CDR2 YYEEEE. CDR3 sequence: CASSLTSGRTDTQYF. CDR3 sequence (DNA): TGTGCCAGCAGCCTCACTAGCGGACGCACAGATACGCAGTATTTT.